The entry below gives a single T cell receptor (beta chain) sequence along with its context. The antigen is not known. This sample is part of a study of cytomegalovirus exposure and HLA in healthy donors. Healthy bone marrow donors formed the donor group. V lost 0 bases to trimming and J lost 8 bases, with 15 bases between them. Germline V gene lookup returns CDR1 SGHRS and CDR2 YFSETQ. CDR3 length: 15 amino acids. The primer mix had 60 Vbeta and 13 Jbeta primers. Measured with immunoSEQ multiplex PCR; TCRdb has only the in-frame clones, and not every one. The sample table includes roughly 53,000 clones. Findings of the study overall: Earlier findings revealed that most TCR beta V segments proved productive either about 87% or about 30% of the time.

The clonotype originates from a female donor in good health and CMV-seronegative. The sample consisted of PBMCs. The chain recombines TRBV5-1 with TRBJ1-3; the D is unclear. The DNA for the CDR3 is TGCGCCAGCAGCTTGGATGAGGGTGCCGGAGACACCATATATTTT. This encodes CASSLDEGAGDTIYF.